Shown below are 21 T cell receptor beta chains from a single sample sequenced in a study of immune heterogeneity within non-small cell lung tumors. Each sample used approximately 0.55 ug of genomic DNA from bulk tumor tissue. Biopsies, several per primary tumor and spaced far apart, were collected during surgery. The patients were newly diagnosed with non-small cell lung cancer, had not been treated, and had curative surgery. Amplification of TCR beta CDR3 was performed by multiplex PCR with 32 V and 13 J primers. TCRdb reanalysed the multiplex PCR reads using MiXCR and keeps one entry per CDR3 protein. The profile shows some 21,000 distinct CDR3 sequences, around 28% of them singletons. Input material: lung tumor tissue. The receptors were sampled from a man aged 35 to 55 with non-small cell lung cancer.

V gene TRBV14 combines with J gene TRBJ2-2, with no clear D. From germline, CDR1 is SGHDN and CDR2 FVKESK. V was clipped by 0 bases and J by 0 bases, with 11 bases between them. The CDR3 covers 17 residues. The CDR3 nucleotides are TGTGCCAGCAGCCAAGAGCTCGGTATCGCGAACACCGGGGAGCTGTTTTTT. Translating it yields CASSQELGIANTGELFF.

The chain is built from TRBV20-1 and TRBJ2-3; the match to TRBD1 covers 8 bases. V shed 2 bases, J shed 4 bases, and the junction held 11 bases outside the gene matches. The CDR3 is 16 amino acids. CDR1 is DFQATT, CDR2 SNEGSKA, per germline (reference sequence). CDR3 protein: CSARRFRTGQSDTQYF. The CDR3 region has the DNA TGCAGTGCTAGAAGGTTTCGGACAGGGCAGTCAGATACGCAGTATTTT.

There are a few counts of this clonotype. This chain links TRBV20-1 with TRBJ2-1; perhaps TRBD2 as D (6 bases). CDR1 is DFQATT and CDR2 is SNEGSKA in the germline V gene (reference sequence). V lost 0 bases and J 11 bases, leaving 20 bases between the germline ends. This CDR3 contains 15 residues. As DNA, the CDR3 is TGCAGTGCTAGAGATCGTTTACAGGCCGGAGGGAAGCAGTTCTTC. The encoded protein is CSARDRLQAGGKQFF.

The chain combines TRBV6-2 or TRBV6-3 with TRBJ1-1; D ambiguous. This CDR3 is 14 amino acids long. Germline CDR1 and CDR2: MNHEY and SVGEGT. Trimming took off 5 bases at V and 4 bases at J, with 14 bases between the two ends. The CDR3 region has the DNA TGTGCCAGCAGTAACCGACGCTCGCGCACTGAAGCTTTCTTT. This sequence encodes CASSNRRSRTEAFF.

This clonotype was recorded many times. The junction and the germline gene differ at one end; a read error may be behind it. The V gene is TRBV9, the J gene TRBJ2-7; no clear D gene. The CDR3 consists of 15 residues. Looked up from germline, CDR1 is SGDLS and CDR2 is YYNGEE. CDR3 nucleotide sequence: TGTGCCAGCAGCGTAGGCGCCCGATTGGGCGGCGAGCAGTATTTC. Translation: CASSVGARLGGEQYF.

This clonotype was counted between two and nine times. The chain links TRBV20-1 to TRBJ2-7; 12 nucleotides match TRBD2. CDR3 length equals 14 residues. V shed 3 bases and J 8 bases; nucleotides not matched to a gene: 8. Germline CDR1 reads DFQATT; CDR2 reads SNEGSKA (reference sequence). The CDR3: CSASASGRAGKQYF. As DNA, the CDR3 is TGCAGTGCTAGTGCTAGCGGGAGGGCCGGGAAGCAGTACTTC.

This clonotype appeared a few times. The chain employs TRBV11-2 and TRBJ2-2; 12 bases are shared with TRBD2. From germline, CDR1 is SGHAT and CDR2 FQNNGV. The CDR3 runs to 16 residues. The junction had 4 bases not matched to a gene; V was cut back by 5 bases and J by 3 bases. The chain's CDR3 is CASSPGTSGYTGELFF. The CDR3 DNA sequence: TGTGCCAGCAGCCCTGGGACTAGCGGGTACACCGGGGAGCTGTTTTTT.

In its sample, this clonotype was seen many times. This chain joins TRBV30 and TRBJ1-3; D is unresolved. The CDR3 covers 11 residues. Trimming shortened V by 2 bases and J by 8 bases, and 7 bases separated the two germline ends. The germline V gene encodes CDR1 GTSNPN and CDR2 SVGIG (reference sequence). The CDR3 loop reads CAWSRSDTIYF. CDR3 DNA: TGTGCCTGGAGTCGGTCGGACACCATATATTTT.

The table lists this clonotype with a few counts. The chain recombines TRBV30 with TRBJ1-5; 7 bases fit TRBD1. The CDR3 totals 13 residues. Germline V gene lookup returns CDR1 GTSNPN and CDR2 SVGIG (reference sequence). With V trimmed by 5 bases and J by 7 bases, 8 bases remained unmatched. In DNA form, the CDR3 reads TGTGCCTGGGCCGGACAGGTTGGGCAGCCCCAGCATTTT. This gives the protein CAWAGQVGQPQHF.

About this clonotype: A single base separates this from a much larger clone, so it may be a read error. The rearrangement joins TRBV2 to TRBJ2-3; TRBD1 matches at 7 bases. The CDR3 has 13 amino acids. Unmatched junction bases numbered 11, after V lost 7 bases and J lost 10 bases. Germline CDR1 and CDR2: SNHLY and FYNNEI. This chain's CDR3 is CASKLSGQTSQYF. CDR3 DNA sequence: TGTGCCAGCAAGCTATCGGGACAGACGTCGCAGTATTTT.

Comments on this clonotype: A much larger clone lies a single base off, so this may be a read error. The V gene is TRBV12-3 or TRBV12-4, the J gene TRBJ2-5; TRBD1 matches 9 bases. This CDR3 is 15 amino acids long. CDR3 nucleotide sequence: TGTGCCAGCAGTGAGGACAGGGGAGGTGGAGAGACCGAGTACTTC. It encodes CASSEDRGGGETEYF.

This clonotype ranks as medium-sized. The genes are TRBV6-1 and TRBJ2-7, with TRBD1 identical over 8 bases. The CDR3 sequence is 15 residues long. Trimming took 2 bases from V and 7 from J; bases not matched to a gene: 10. Germline V CDR1 and CDR2: MNHNS, SASEGT. The CDR3 DNA is TGTGCCAGCAGTGAAACGTCAGGGGGCGTGGGGGAGCAGTACTTC. Its protein product is CASSETSGGVGEQYF.

As concerns this clonotype: It may be a read error: a sequence one base away is much more abundant. V is TRBV7-2 and J is TRBJ1-5; D is perhaps TRBD1 or TRBD2 (5 bases each). The end of the DNA fits TRBJ2-3 better, so the J call may be wrong. CDR3 length equals 14 residues. Germline CDR1 and CDR2: SGHTA and FQGNSA. The chain's CDR3 is CASSFGGGSVAQYF. The CDR3 DNA follows: TGTGCCAGCAGCTTTGGGGGTGGTAGCGTGGCCCAGTATTTT.

In its sample, this clonotype was seen a few times. The chain is built from TRBV25-1 and TRBJ2-2; either TRBD1 or TRBD2 may supply D (5 bases each). Per germline, CDR1 MGHDK and CDR2 SYGVNS. This CDR3 is built from 15 residues. Trimming took 6 bases from V and 4 from J, leaving 15 bases between them. CDR3 coding DNA: TGTGCCAGCAGAAGGTCAGGGAGCGGCACCGGGGAGCTGTTTTTT. Amino acids: CASRRSGSGTGELFF.

This clonotype was detected ten times or more. The chain links TRBV20-1 to TRBJ2-3; D is uncertain. V lost 0 bases, J lost 2 bases, and 6 bases lay in between. The CDR3 runs to 13 residues. Germline V gene data show CDR1 as DFQATT and CDR2 as SNEGSKA (reference sequence). The CDR3 sequence is CSARDENTDTQYF. The CDR3 DNA follows: TGCAGTGCTAGAGATGAGAACACAGATACGCAGTATTTT.

Remarks on this clonotype: A much larger clone sits a single nucleotide away, making a read error possible. The V call is TRBV12-3 or TRBV12-4, the J call TRBJ1-6, with 7 positions matching TRBD1. The CDR3 length is 14 residues. CDR3 nucleotides: TGTGCCAGCAGTACCCGGGACAGAAATTCACCCCTCAACTTT. Translating gives CASSTRDRNSPLNF.

This clonotype is labeled medium-sized. This chain connects TRBV7-2 to TRBJ2-1; 8 bases are shared with TRBD2. Germline lookup yields CDR1 SGHTA and CDR2 FQGNSA. Trimming took 0 bases from V and 9 from J; bases not matched to a gene: 4. This CDR3 is 14 amino acids long. The CDR3 loop is CASSLARGAGEQFF. The CDR3, as DNA: TGTGCCAGCAGCTTAGCGCGGGGGGCGGGTGAGCAGTTCTTC. Full variable domain (missing parts from reference TRBV7-2 and TRBJ2-1): GAGVSQSPSNKVTEKGKDVELRCDPISGHTALYWYRQSLGQGLEFLIYFQGNSAPDKSGLPSDRFSAERTGGSVSTLTIQRTQQEDSAVYLCASSLARGAGEQFFGPGTRLTVL.

In regard to this clonotype: A read error may be the cause here, since a much bigger clone is one base away. The chain is built from TRBV10-2 and TRBJ2-7; the D is unclear. CDR3 length equals 13 residues. Germline values: CDR1 WSHSY, CDR2 SAAADI. The CDR3 is CSSKASASYEQYF. In nucleotides, the CDR3 is TGCTCCAGCAAGGCCTCCGCGTCGTACGAGCAGTACTTC.

Notes on this clonotype: A much bigger clone sits one base away, suggesting this may be a read error. The gene calls are TRBV30 and TRBJ2-3; D is undetermined. The length of the CDR3 is 12 residues. Trimming removed 0 bases from V and 7 bases from J, with 8 bases in between. From germline, CDR1 is GTSNPN and CDR2 SVGIG (reference sequence). The CDR3 coding sequence is TGTGCCTGGAGTGTAAGCCCAAATACGCAGTATTTT. Residues: CAWSVSPNTQYF.

Details on this clonotype: One base away lies a much larger clone, so this may be a sequencing read error. The chain carries TRBV28 and TRBJ1-6; 9 nucleotides align to TRBD1. The J segment lost 10 bases and the V segment lost 7 bases, leaving 11 bases of the junction unmatched. CDR1 is MDHEN and CDR2 is SYDVKM in the germline V gene. The CDR3 runs to 15 residues. Here the CDR3 DNA reads TGTGCCAGCACTCCTAGGGACAGGGTTTGCTCACCCCTCCACTTT. This sequence encodes CASTPRDRVCSPLHF.

Turning to this clonotype: A much bigger clone sits one base away, suggesting this may be a read error. This chain joins TRBV11-3 and TRBJ2-3, with D perhaps being TRBD1 or TRBD2 (5 bases each). CDR1 SGHNT and CDR2 YENEEA come from the germline V gene. The CDR3 is 15 residues long. The CDR3 DNA reads TGTGCCAGCAGTAATTGGGGCGCGGGCACAGATTCGCAGTATTTT. Translated: CASSNWGAGTDSQYF.